These T cell receptor beta chains were read from a single sample in a study of blood T cell repertoires in COVID-19. The data were produced by immunoSEQ multiplex PCR, yet TCRdb's version contains in-frame clones alone and is incomplete. The sample lists some 150,000 clones, around 85% seen once, with roughly 9.7% in the top ten. Material: peripheral blood. The receptors come from an older woman with COVID-19, enrolled during active disease. The CDR3 runs from the conserved cysteine through the conserved F or W. The D gene is left open where the match is weak. Not all rows give a size; the values are once, few, many and, for expanded clones, a class.

V gene,CDR3 length,clone size,D gene,J gene,CDR3 DNA,CDR3 protein
TRBV4-1,15,once,.,TRBJ1-1,TGCGCCAGCAGCCAAGGGTGGGGGGAGAACACTGAAGCTTTCTTT,CASSQGWGENTEAFF
TRBV18,17,.,TRBD1,TRBJ2-5,TGTGCCAGCCGGGGACAGATCCCCGGGGCTCTGCAAGAGACCCAGTACTTC,CASRGQIPGALQETQYF
TRBV6-2/TRBV6-3,13,.,.,TRBJ1-5,TGTGCCAGCAGTTGGGGGGGAAATCAGCCCCAGCATTTT,CASSWGGNQPQHF
TRBV19,13,.,TRBD1,TRBJ2-7,TGTGCCAGTAGTAACAACAGGGGGCACGAGCAGTACTTC,CASSNNRGHEQYF
TRBV28,14,.,TRBD1,TRBJ2-7,TGTGCCAGCAGTTCCCCGGGACAGCTGTACGAGCAGTACTTC,CASSSPGQLYEQYF
TRBV5-4,15,.,TRBD2,TRBJ2-2,TGTGCCAGCGGACTAGCGGGATCTAACACCGGGGAGCTGTTTTTT,CASGLAGSNTGELFF
TRBV5-1,14,.,.,TRBJ2-5,TGCGCCAGCTTGGGGCGCGGGGACCAAGAGACCCAGTACTTC,CASLGRGDQETQYF
TRBV16,19,.,TRBD1,TRBJ1-1,TGTGCCAGCAGCCAATCAGGAGGGGAGACAGGGGGCTTTTGGACTGAAGCTTTCTTT,CASSQSGGETGGFWTEAFF
TRBV6-5,16,.,TRBD1,TRBJ1-2,TGTGCCAGCAGTTACTCGAATCGACAGGGGGCGAGAGGCTACACCTTC,CASSYSNRQGARGYTF
TRBV5-1,14,once,TRBD1,TRBJ2-7,TGCGCCAGCAGCTTCGGGACAGCAGCCTACGAGCAGTACTTC,CASSFGTAAYEQYF
TRBV5-8,16,.,TRBD1,TRBJ1-2,TGTGCCAGCAGACCCTGGACAGGTGAAAGTAACTATGGCTACACCTTC,CASRPWTGESNYGYTF
TRBV6-5,14,.,.,TRBJ2-3,TGTGCCAGCAGCATCGGGACTTTCACAGATACGCAGTATTTT,CASSIGTFTDTQYF
TRBV2,15,.,.,TRBJ1-4,TGTGCCAGCAGCTGGCATGAACTACGGAAGGAAAAACTGTTTTTT,CASSWHELRKEKLFF
TRBV7-7,16,few,TRBD2,TRBJ2-1,TGTGCTAGCAGCTTAGGGACTAGCGAACTTTACAATGAGCAGTTCTTC,CASSLGTSELYNEQFF
TRBV9,18,.,TRBD1,TRBJ1-3,TGTGCCAGCAGCCTTGGGACAGCAGAGACAAGTTTTGGAAACACCATATATTTT,CASSLGTAETSFGNTIYF
TRBV12-3/TRBV12-4,13,.,.,TRBJ1-2,TGTGCCAGCAGTTTAGTCAGGGGCTATGGCTACACCTTC,CASSLVRGYGYTF
TRBV28,14,.,.,TRBJ1-3,TGTGCCAGCAAGTCCCCGAGCTCTGGAAACACCATATATTTT,CASKSPSSGNTIYF
TRBV27,13,.,TRBD1,TRBJ2-1,TGTGCCAGCTCCGGGACAGGGATACATGAGCAGTTCTTC,CASSGTGIHEQFF
TRBV19,14,.,TRBD1,TRBJ1-2,TGTGCCAGCTCACATACAGGGGGTACCTATGGCTACACCTTC,CASSHTGGTYGYTF
TRBV12-3/TRBV12-4,13,.,TRBD1,TRBJ2-3,TGTGCCAGCAATACGGACAGGTGGGATACGCAGTATTTT,CASNTDRWDTQYF
TRBV10-3,15,.,TRBD1,TRBJ1-6,TGTGCCATCAGTGATGGACAGGGCGTTAATTCACCCCTCCACTTT,CAISDGQGVNSPLHF
TRBV12-3/TRBV12-4,13,once,TRBD1,TRBJ1-2,TGTGCCAGCAGCGGACAGGGAGACTATGGCTACACCTTC,CASSGQGDYGYTF
TRBV4-3,16,few,TRBD2,TRBJ2-7,TGCGCCAGCAGCCATTCCCGACTAGCGGGAGTTCACGAGCAGTACTTC,CASSHSRLAGVHEQYF
TRBV15,13,.,.,TRBJ1-4,TGTGCCACCAGCCCAGGGATAAATGAAAAACTGTTTTTT,CATSPGINEKLFF
TRBV15,12,.,.,TRBJ1-2,TGTGCCACCAGCGGAAACATGGGCGGCTACACCTTC,CATSGNMGGYTF
TRBV7-2,15,.,TRBD1,TRBJ1-1,TGTGCCAGCAGCAACCGACAGGGGACGAACACTGAAGCTTTCTTT,CASSNRQGTNTEAFF